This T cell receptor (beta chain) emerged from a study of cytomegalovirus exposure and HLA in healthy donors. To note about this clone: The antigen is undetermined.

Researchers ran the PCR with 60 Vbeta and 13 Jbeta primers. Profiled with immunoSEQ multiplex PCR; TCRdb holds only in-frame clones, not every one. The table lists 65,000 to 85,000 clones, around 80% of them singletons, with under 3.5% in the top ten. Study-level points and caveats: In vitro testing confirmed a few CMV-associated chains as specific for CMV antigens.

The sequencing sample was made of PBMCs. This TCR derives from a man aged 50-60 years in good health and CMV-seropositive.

The CDR3 protein is CASSFLAGGYEQYF. For the CDR3, the DNA is TGTGCCAGCAGCTTTCTAGCGGGAGGCTACGAGCAGTACTTC. V is TRBV7-2 and J is TRBJ2-7; 11 positions match TRBD2. The V gene's germline CDR1 is SGHTA and CDR2 FQGNSA. The CDR3 runs to 14 residues. The V and J ends lost 3 bases and 3 bases, in that order; junction bases with no gene match: 1.